These T cell receptor beta chains were read from a single sample in a study of T cell responses to AZD1222 COVID-19 vaccine. Repertoires were generated with immunoSEQ multiplex PCR, while TCRdb's copy carries only in-frame clones and drops some. The data show about 140,000 clones, over 85% seen once. The specimen was peripheral blood, collected on day 0 of AZD1222 vaccination. All receptors come from an adult in good health. CDR3s include the opening cysteine and the closing phenylalanine or tryptophan. The D gene is left open where the match is weak. Some rows mark clone size as missing; the rest say once, few, many or name a class of expanded clone.

v_call	clone_size	j_call	d_call	cdr3_aa
TRBV7-9	NA	TRBJ1-1	TRBD1	CASSSIERTGRLAFF
TRBV7-8	few	TRBJ1-6	TRBD1	CASSLAFRGQVSPLHF
TRBV3-1/TRBV3-2	NA	TRBJ1-2	NA	CASSPRGGNYGYTF
TRBV10-3	NA	TRBJ2-1	TRBD1	CAIRGEGANYNEQFF
TRBV12-5	once	TRBJ2-1	NA	CASALGGGSYNEQFF
TRBV4-3	NA	TRBJ2-6	NA	CASSQEVGSGANVLTF
TRBV6-5	NA	TRBJ1-4	NA	CASRYRGGGEKLFF
TRBV5-4	NA	TRBJ1-1	NA	CASSLGGGHNTEAFF
TRBV30	NA	TRBJ1-2	NA	CAWSIRQVNYGYTF
TRBV5-6	NA	TRBJ2-7	NA	CASSLTGGGEFSYEQYF
TRBV6-5	NA	TRBJ1-4	NA	CASSYYQATNEKLFF
TRBV27	NA	TRBJ2-2	TRBD1	CASRTGQVNTGELFF
TRBV7-9	NA	TRBJ2-3	NA	CRGEDTVPPEGWDTQYF
TRBV11-2	NA	TRBJ1-1	NA	CASSFPLNEAFF
TRBV12-3/TRBV12-4	NA	TRBJ1-5	TRBD1	CASSWEGTVHF
TRBV30	NA	TRBJ1-3	NA	CAWSVRQVFAGNTIYF
TRBV3-1/TRBV3-2	once	TRBJ2-5	NA	CASSQEETQYF
TRBV4-1	NA	TRBJ2-1	TRBD2	CASSQSASGYNEQFF
TRBV27	once	TRBJ1-2	NA	CASSPWTGNYGYTF
TRBV24-1	NA	TRBJ2-7	NA	CATSDGARRRPYEQYF
TRBV6-2/TRBV6-3	NA	TRBJ1-1	NA	CASSWNGGDTEAFF
TRBV28	NA	TRBJ1-5	TRBD1	CASSGTQGGFWQPQHF
TRBV5-1	once	TRBJ2-1	TRBD1	CASCSQGADEQFF